This TCR beta chain was profiled in a study of technical replicates of blood from a few donors. TCRdb keeps only in-frame clones here, not all; method: immunoSEQ multiplex PCR. The sample lists about 83,000 clones; 92% were seen once. Germline V gene data show CDR1 as LNHDA and CDR2 as SQIVND (reference sequence). The CDR3 spans 15 residues. V was cut by 7 bases and J by 4 bases, with 18 bases left in between. The TCR sequence derives from a human donor in good health. The V and J genes are TRBV19 and TRBJ2-3, with D maybe TRBD1 (6 bases). Sequences were obtained from T cells isolated from PBMCs. The CDR3 DNA reads TGTGCCAGTACGATACACCACAGGGTCGCAGATACGCAGTATTTT. Amino acids: CASTIHHRVADTQYF.